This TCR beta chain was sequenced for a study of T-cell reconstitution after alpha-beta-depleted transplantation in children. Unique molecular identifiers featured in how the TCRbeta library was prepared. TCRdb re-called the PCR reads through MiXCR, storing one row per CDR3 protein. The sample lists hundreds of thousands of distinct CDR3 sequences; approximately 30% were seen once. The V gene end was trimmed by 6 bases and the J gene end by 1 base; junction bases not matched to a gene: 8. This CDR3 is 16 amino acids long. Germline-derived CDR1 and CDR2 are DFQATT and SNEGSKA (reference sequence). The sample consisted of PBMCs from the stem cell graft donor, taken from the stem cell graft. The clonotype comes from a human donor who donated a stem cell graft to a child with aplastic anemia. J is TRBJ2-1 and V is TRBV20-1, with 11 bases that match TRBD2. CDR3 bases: TGCAGTGCGAAACTAGCGGGAGCTCTATCCTACAATGAGCAGTTCTTC. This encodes CSAKLAGALSYNEQFF.